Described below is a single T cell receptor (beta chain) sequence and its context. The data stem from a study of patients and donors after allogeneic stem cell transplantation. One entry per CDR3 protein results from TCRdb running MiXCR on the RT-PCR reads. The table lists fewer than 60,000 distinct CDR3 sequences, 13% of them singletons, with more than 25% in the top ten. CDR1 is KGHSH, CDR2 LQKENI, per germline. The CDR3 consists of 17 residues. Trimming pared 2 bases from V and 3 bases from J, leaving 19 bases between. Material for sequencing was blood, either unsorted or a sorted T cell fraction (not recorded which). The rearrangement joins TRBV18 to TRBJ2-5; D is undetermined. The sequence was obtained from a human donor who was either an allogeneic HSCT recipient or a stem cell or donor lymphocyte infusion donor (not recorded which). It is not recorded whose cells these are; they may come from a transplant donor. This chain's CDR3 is CASSPYWQANRKETQYF. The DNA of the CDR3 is TGTGCCAGCTCACCATATTGGCAGGCCAACAGAAAAGAGACCCAGTACTTC.